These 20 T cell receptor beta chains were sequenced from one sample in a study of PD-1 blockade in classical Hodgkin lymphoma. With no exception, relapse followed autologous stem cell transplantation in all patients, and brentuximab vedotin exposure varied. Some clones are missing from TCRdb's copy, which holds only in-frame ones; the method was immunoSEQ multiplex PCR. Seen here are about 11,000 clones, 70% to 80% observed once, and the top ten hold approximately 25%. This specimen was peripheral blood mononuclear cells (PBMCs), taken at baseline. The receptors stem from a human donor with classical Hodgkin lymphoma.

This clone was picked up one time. The CDR3: CASSLSGTGVNTEAFF. The CDR3 DNA follows: TGTGCCAGCAGTTTATCGGGGACAGGGGTTAACACTGAAGCTTTCTTT. The rearrangement joins TRBV27 to TRBJ1-1, with TRBD1 matching 10 bases. Germline CDR1 reads MNHEY; CDR2 reads SMNVEV (reference sequence). The CDR3 is 16 amino acids. The ends lost 0 bases at V and 2 bases at J; junction bases unmatched: 3.

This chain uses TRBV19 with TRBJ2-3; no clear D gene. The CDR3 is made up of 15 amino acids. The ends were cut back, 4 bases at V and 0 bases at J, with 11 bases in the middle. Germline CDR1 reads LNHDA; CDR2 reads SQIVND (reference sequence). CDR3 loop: CASSTLGVSTDTQYF. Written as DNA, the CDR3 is TGTGCCAGTAGTACCCTCGGTGTGAGCACAGATACGCAGTATTTT.

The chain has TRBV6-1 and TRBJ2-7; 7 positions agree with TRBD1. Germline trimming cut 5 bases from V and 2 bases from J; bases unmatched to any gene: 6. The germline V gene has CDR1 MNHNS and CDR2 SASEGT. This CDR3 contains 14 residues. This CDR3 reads CASSSGTVAYEQYF. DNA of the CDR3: TGTGCCAGCAGTTCCGGGACAGTGGCCTACGAGCAGTACTTC.

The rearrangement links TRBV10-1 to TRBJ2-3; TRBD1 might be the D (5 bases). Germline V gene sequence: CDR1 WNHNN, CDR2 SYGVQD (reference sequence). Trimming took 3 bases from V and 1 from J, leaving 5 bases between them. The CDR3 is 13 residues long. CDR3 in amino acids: CASSDRGTDTQYF. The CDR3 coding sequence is TGCGCCAGCAGTGACAGGGGCACAGATACGCAGTATTTT.

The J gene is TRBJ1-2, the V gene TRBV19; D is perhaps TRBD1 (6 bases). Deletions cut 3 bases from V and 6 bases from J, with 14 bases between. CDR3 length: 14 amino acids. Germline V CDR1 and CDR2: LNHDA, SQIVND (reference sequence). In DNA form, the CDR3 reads TGTGCCAGTAGTATCCCCAGGGGCCTGGATGGCTACACCTTC. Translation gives CASSIPRGLDGYTF.

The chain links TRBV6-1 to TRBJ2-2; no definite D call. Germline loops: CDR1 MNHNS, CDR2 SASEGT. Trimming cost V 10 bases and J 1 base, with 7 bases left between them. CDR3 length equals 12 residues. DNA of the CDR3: TGTGCCACCTACAAGAACACCGGGGAGCTGTTTTTT. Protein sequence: CATYKNTGELFF.

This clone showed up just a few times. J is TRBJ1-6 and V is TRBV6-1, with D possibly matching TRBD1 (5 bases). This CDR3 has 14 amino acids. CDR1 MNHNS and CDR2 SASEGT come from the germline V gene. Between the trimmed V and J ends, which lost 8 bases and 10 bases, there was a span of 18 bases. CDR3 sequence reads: CASFSGTWGSPLHF. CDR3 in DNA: TGTGCCAGCTTCTCCGGGACTTGGGGATCACCCCTCCACTTT.

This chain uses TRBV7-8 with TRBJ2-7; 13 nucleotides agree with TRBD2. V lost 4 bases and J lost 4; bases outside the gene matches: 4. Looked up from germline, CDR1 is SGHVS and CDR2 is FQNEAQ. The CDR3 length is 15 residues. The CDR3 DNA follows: TGTGCCAGCAGCTCAAGGACTAGCGGGAGTTACGAGCAGTACTTC. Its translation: CASSSRTSGSYEQYF.

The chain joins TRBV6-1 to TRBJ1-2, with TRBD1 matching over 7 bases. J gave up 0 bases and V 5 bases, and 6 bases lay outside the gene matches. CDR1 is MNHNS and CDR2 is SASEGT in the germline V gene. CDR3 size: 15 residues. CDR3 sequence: CASSRSGGSNYGYTF. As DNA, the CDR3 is TGTGCCAGCAGTAGGTCAGGGGGTTCTAACTATGGCTACACCTTC.

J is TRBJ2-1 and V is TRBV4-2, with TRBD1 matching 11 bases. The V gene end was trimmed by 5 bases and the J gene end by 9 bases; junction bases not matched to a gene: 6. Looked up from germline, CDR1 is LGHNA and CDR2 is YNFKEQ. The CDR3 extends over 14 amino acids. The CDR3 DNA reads TGTGCCAGCAGCACCCGGACAGGGGGCTTTGAGCAGTTCTTC. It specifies CASSTRTGGFEQFF.

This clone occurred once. CDR3 amino acids: CASTPSGNTIYF. The CDR3 nucleotides read TGTGCCAGTACCCCTTCCGGAAACACCATATATTTT. This chain links TRBV19 with TRBJ1-3; D is ambiguous. Deletions cut 7 bases from V and 4 bases from J, with 8 bases between. The CDR3 length is 12 residues. Germline V gene lookup returns CDR1 LNHDA and CDR2 SQIVND (reference sequence).

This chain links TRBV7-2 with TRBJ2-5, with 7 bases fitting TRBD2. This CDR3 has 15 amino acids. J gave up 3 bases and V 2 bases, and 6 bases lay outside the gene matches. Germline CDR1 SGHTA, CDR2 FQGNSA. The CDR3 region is CASSLFVLAEETQYF. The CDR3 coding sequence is TGTGCCAGCAGCTTATTTGTGCTAGCGGAAGAGACCCAGTACTTC.

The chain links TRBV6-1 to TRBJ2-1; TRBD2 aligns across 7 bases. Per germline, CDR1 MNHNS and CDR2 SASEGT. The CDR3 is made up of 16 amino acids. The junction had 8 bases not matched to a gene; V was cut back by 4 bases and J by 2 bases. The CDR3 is CASSGGASGAYNEQFF. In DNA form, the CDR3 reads TGTGCCAGCAGTGGCGGAGCTAGCGGAGCCTACAATGAGCAGTTCTTC.

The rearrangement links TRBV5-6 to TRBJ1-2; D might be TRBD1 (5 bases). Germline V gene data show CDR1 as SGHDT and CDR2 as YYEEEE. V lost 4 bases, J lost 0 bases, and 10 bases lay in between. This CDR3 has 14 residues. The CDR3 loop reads CASSPGQTNYGYTF. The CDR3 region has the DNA TGTGCCAGCAGCCCCGGACAAACTAACTATGGCTACACCTTC.

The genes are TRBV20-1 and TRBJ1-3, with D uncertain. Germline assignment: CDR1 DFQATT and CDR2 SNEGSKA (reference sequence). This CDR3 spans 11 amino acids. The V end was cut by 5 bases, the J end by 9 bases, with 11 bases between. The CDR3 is CSAPQQRTIYF. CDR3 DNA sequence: TGCAGTGCTCCCCAGCAGCGCACCATATATTTT.

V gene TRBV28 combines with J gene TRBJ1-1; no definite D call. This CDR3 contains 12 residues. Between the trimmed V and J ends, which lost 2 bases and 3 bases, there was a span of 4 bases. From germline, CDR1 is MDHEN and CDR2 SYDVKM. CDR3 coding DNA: TGTGCCAGCAGTTTACTGGACACTGAAGCTTTCTTT. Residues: CASSLLDTEAFF.

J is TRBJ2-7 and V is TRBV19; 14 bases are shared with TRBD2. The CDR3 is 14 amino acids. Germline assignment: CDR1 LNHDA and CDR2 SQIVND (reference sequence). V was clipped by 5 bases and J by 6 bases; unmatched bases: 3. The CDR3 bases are TGTGCCAGTAGTCCGGGACTAGCGGGAGCCGAGCAGTACTTC. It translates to CASSPGLAGAEQYF.

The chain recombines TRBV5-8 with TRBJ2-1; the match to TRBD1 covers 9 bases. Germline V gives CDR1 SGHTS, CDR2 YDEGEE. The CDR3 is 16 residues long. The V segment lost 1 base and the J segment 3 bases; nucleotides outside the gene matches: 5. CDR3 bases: TGTGCCAGCAGCTTGATACAGGGGGCGTACTACAATGAGCAGTTCTTC. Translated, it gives CASSLIQGAYYNEQFF.

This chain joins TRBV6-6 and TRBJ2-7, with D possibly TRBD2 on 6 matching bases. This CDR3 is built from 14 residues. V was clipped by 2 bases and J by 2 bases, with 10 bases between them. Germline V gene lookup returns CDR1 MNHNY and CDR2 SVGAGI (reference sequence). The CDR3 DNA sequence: TGTGCCAGCAGTTACGGAGGGACCACCTACGAGCAGTACTTC. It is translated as CASSYGGTTYEQYF.

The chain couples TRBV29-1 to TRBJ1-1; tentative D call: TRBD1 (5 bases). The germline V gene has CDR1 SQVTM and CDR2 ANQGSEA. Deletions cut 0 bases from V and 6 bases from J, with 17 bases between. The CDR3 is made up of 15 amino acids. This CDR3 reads CSVEDRGRGVPEAFF. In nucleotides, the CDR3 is TGCAGCGTTGAAGATCGGGGCCGGGGGGTGCCTGAAGCTTTCTTT.